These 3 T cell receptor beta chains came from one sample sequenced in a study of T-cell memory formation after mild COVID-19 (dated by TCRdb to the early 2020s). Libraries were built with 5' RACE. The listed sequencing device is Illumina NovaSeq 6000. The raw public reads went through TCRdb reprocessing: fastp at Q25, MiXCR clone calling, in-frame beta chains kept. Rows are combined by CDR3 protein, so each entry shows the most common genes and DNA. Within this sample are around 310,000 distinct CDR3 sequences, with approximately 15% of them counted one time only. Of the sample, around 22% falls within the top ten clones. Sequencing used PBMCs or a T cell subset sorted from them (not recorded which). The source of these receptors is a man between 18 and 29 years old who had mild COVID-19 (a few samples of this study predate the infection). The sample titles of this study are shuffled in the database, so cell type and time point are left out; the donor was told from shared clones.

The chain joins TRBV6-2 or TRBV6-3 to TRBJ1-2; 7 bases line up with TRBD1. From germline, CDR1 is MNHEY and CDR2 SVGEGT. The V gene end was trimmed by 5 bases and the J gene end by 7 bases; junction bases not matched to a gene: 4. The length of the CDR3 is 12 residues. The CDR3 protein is CASSLGQSGYTF. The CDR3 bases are TGTGCCAGCAGTCTGGGACAGTCTGGCTACACCTTC.

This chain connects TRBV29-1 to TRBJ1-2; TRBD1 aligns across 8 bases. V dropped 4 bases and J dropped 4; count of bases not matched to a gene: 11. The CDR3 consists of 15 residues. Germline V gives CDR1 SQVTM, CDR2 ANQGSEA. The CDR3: CSVGRAGGIGYGYTF. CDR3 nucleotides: TGCAGCGTTGGCCGGGCAGGGGGCATTGGCTATGGCTACACCTTC.

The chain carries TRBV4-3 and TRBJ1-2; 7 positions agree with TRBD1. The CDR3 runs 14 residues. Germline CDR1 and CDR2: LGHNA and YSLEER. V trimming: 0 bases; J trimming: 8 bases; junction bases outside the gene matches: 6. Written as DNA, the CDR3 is TGCGCCAGCAGCCAAGATACCCGACAGGGCGGCTACACCTTC. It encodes CASSQDTRQGGYTF.